The sequence of this T cell receptor (beta chain) was determined in a study of cytomegalovirus exposure and HLA in healthy donors. As for this clone: This sample includes further DNA sequences coding for the same CDR3.

Researchers ran the PCR with 60 Vbeta and 13 Jbeta primers. Using immunoSEQ multiplex PCR, the repertoire was profiled, and TCRdb retains in-frame clones only, with some absent. The sample records under 150,000 clones, 80% being singletons. CDR1 is LGHNA, CDR2 YNFKEQ, per germline. The CDR3 sequence is 17 residues long. Trimming shortened V by 1 base and J by 1 base, and 15 bases separated the two germline ends. The clonotype was recovered from a male donor in good health and CMV-seronegative. Sequencing was done on a sample of PBMCs. The chain employs TRBV4-2 and TRBJ2-3; D is perhaps TRBD1 (5 bases). This CDR3 is CASSQALDTFRTDTQYF. The CDR3 DNA sequence: TGTGCCAGCAGCCAAGCCTTGGACACCTTCCGCACAGATACGCAGTATTTT.